The following is a T cell receptor (beta chain) sequence with its context. Sequencing was performed with immunoSEQ multiplex PCR; in TCRdb, only in-frame clones are kept and a portion is missing. The data hold a few hundred thousand clones, with over 75% observed a single time. V shed 6 bases and J 2 bases; nucleotides not matched to a gene: 7. The CDR3 runs 15 residues. CDR1 MDHEN and CDR2 SYDVKM come from the germline V gene. This sample stems from a study of blood T cell repertoires in COVID-19. This chain connects TRBV28 to TRBJ1-1; 9 bases align to TRBD1. The TCR comes from a woman under 30 who had recovered from COVID-19. The sample taken for sequencing was PBMCs or T cells enriched from blood (not recorded which). CDR3 sequence reads: CASSHGTGHNTEAFF. In nucleotides, the CDR3 is TGTGCCAGCAGCCACGGGACAGGGCACAACACTGAAGCTTTCTTT. Full variable domain (rest looked up from reference TRBV28 and TRBJ1-1): DVKVTQSSRYLVKRTGEKVFLECVQDMDHENMFWYRQDPGLGLRLIYFSYDVKMKEKGDIPEGYSVSREKKERFSLILESASTNQTSMYLCASSHGTGHNTEAFFGQGTRLTVV.